The 24 T cell receptor beta chains reported below all come from one sample, sequenced in a study of cytomegalovirus exposure and HLA in healthy donors. Amplification used 60 Vbeta primers and 13 Jbeta primers. Assay: immunoSEQ multiplex PCR; the TCRdb copy retains only in-frame clones and omits some. The sample records some 100,000 clones, 84% being singletons. The specimen was PBMCs. The source of these receptors is a woman in her late teens or twenties in good health and CMV-seronegative.

The gene calls are TRBV9 and TRBJ1-1; D is undetermined. This CDR3 comprises 13 residues. Deletions cut 0 bases from V and 5 bases from J, with 8 bases between. Looked up from germline, CDR1 is SGDLS and CDR2 is YYNGEE. CDR3: CASSVASRTEAFF. CDR3 DNA sequence: TGTGCCAGCAGCGTAGCTTCGAGGACTGAAGCTTTCTTT.

The chain carries TRBV19 and TRBJ1-2, with no clear D. V shed 11 bases and J shed 0 bases, with 7 bases lying between them. Per the germline V gene, CDR1 is LNHDA and CDR2 is SQIVND (reference sequence). The CDR3 consists of 11 residues. The CDR3 coding sequence is TGTGCCGGCCGATCTAACTATGGCTACACCTTC. It is translated as CAGRSNYGYTF.

The chain couples TRBV7-6 to TRBJ1-4; 8 bases line up with TRBD1. J gave up 1 base and V 4 bases, and 11 bases lay outside the gene matches. From germline, CDR1 is SGHVS and CDR2 FNYEAQ. The CDR3 runs 18 residues. The CDR3 is CASSWNGQGGVTNEKLFF. The CDR3 DNA reads TGTGCCAGCAGCTGGAACGGACAGGGAGGAGTAACTAATGAAAAACTGTTTTTT.

V gene TRBV5-1 combines with J gene TRBJ2-2; TRBD1 aligns across 10 bases. The CDR3 runs 16 residues. V was clipped by 4 bases and J by 5 bases; unmatched bases: 8. The V gene's germline CDR1 is SGHRS and CDR2 YFSETQ. The DNA for the CDR3 is TGCGCCAGCAGCCTGGCGACAGGGGGCTTGACCGGGGAGCTGTTTTTT. Translation gives CASSLATGGLTGELFF.

The chain carries TRBV10-2 and TRBJ2-6, with TRBD1 as a possible D gene (7 bases). The germline V gene has CDR1 WSHSY and CDR2 SAAADI. This CDR3 region has 18 residues. V was cut by 4 bases and J by 0 bases, with 16 bases left in between. Here the CDR3 reads CASSGRDRYYSGANVLTF. CDR3 in DNA: TGCGCCAGCAGTGGGCGGGACAGATATTACTCTGGGGCCAACGTCCTGACTTTC.

This sequence joins TRBV19 and TRBJ2-7, with D unclear. CDR1 is LNHDA, CDR2 SQIVND, per germline (reference sequence). Trimming shortened V by 3 bases and J by 1 base, and 31 bases separated the two germline ends. The CDR3 spans 21 residues. CDR3 DNA: TGTGCCAGTAGTATCCGCCACGGCCCGACTCGGATCCCGATTAGGTCCTACGAGCAGTACTTC. This encodes CASSIRHGPTRIPIRSYEQYF.

The chain combines TRBV11-2 with TRBJ1-2, with 12 bases matching TRBD1. The CDR3 consists of 14 residues. After removal of 6 bases from V and 8 bases from J, the junction contained 7 bases not matched to a gene. The germline CDR1 and CDR2 sequences are SGHAT and FQNNGV. CDR3 sequence: CASSAGTGGVGYTF. The CDR3 bases are TGTGCCAGCAGTGCCGGGACAGGGGGCGTGGGCTACACCTTC.

The rearrangement joins TRBV18 to TRBJ2-5; 7 nucleotides align to TRBD1. The V and J ends lost 11 bases and 5 bases, in that order; junction bases with no gene match: 20. This CDR3 region has 16 residues. Per the germline V gene, CDR1 is KGHSH and CDR2 is LQKENI. The CDR3 loop is CAPRHGTVGTLETQYF. The CDR3 DNA follows: TGTGCCCCGAGGCATGGGACAGTGGGTACGTTGGAGACCCAGTACTTC.

Here the CDR3 reads CSVGGLAGGFFTYEQYF. Written as DNA, the CDR3 is TGCAGCGTTGGAGGACTAGCGGGAGGATTTTTCACCTACGAGCAGTACTTC. This chain links TRBV29-1 with TRBJ2-7, with 14 bases that match TRBD2. After removal of 4 bases from V and 2 bases from J, the junction contained 10 bases not matched to a gene. The V gene's germline CDR1 is SQVTM and CDR2 ANQGSEA. The CDR3 has 17 residues.

The chain combines TRBV7-3 with TRBJ1-3; 7 nucleotides align to TRBD1. Unmatched junction bases numbered 11, after V lost 5 bases and J lost 7 bases. This CDR3 has 15 residues. Germline V gene lookup returns CDR1 SGHTA and CDR2 FQGTGA. The CDR3 nucleotides are TGTGCCAGCAGCCCCCAACCGGGACAGTGGAACACCATATATTTT. Translation gives CASSPQPGQWNTIYF.

The V call is TRBV28, the J call TRBJ2-7; 8 bases fit TRBD2. Germline V gene lookup returns CDR1 MDHEN and CDR2 SYDVKM. Trimming at V came to 3 bases and at J to 3 bases, leaving 7 bases not matched to a gene. The CDR3 consists of 15 residues. The CDR3 DNA follows: TGTGCCAGCAGTTTTGCGGACAGCGGGGGCTACGAGCAGTACTTC. This gives the protein CASSFADSGGYEQYF.

The sample holds one count of this clone. V usage is TRBV15 and J usage is TRBJ2-1; a weak D match, TRBD2 (7 bases). The CDR3 covers 16 residues. V was pared by 0 bases and J by 9 bases, with 18 bases between. CDR1 and CDR2 (germline): LNHNV, YYDKDF (reference sequence). The CDR3 loop reads CATSRDAARRGGEQFF. CDR3 coding DNA: TGTGCCACCAGCAGAGATGCGGCCAGGAGGGGGGGTGAGCAGTTCTTC.

The chain combines TRBV11-2 with TRBJ2-1, with 11 bases matching TRBD2. The germline gives CDR1 SGHAT, CDR2 FQNNGV. The CDR3 covers 19 residues. Losses at the gene ends were 0 bases for V and 4 bases for J; bases not matched to a gene: 11. Here the CDR3 DNA reads TGTGCCAGCAGCTTAGAGGCGCGCCCGACTAGCGGGGAATACAATGAGCAGTTCTTC. Protein sequence: CASSLEARPTSGEYNEQFF.

This clone is a singleton in its sample. The DNA of the CDR3 is TGTGCCAGCAGCCCCGGAGGGAGGACTGAAGCTTTCTTT. Protein product: CASSPGGRTEAFF. This chain uses TRBV7-9 with TRBJ1-1; no definite D call. The germline V gene encodes CDR1 SEHNR and CDR2 FQNEAQ (reference sequence). V was cut by 5 bases and J by 5 bases, with 12 bases left in between. This CDR3 region has 13 residues.

The chain recombines TRBV11-2 with TRBJ2-7; 10 bases agree with TRBD2. This CDR3 comprises 14 residues. Germline loops: CDR1 SGHAT, CDR2 FQNNGV. The V segment lost 7 bases and the J segment 4 bases; nucleotides outside the gene matches: 7. The CDR3 is CASTGAGGRYEQYF. The CDR3 DNA follows: TGTGCCAGCACCGGAGCGGGAGGGAGATACGAGCAGTACTTC.

The rearrangement joins TRBV18 to TRBJ1-1; possibly TRBD1 for D (5 bases). V shed 3 bases and J shed 1 base, with 12 bases lying between them. The CDR3 sequence is 15 residues long. Germline V gene sequence: CDR1 KGHSH, CDR2 LQKENI. The CDR3 is CASSPTEFTNTEAFF. In DNA, the CDR3 is TGTGCCAGCTCACCGACAGAATTTACGAACACTGAAGCTTTCTTT. The whole variable domain, remainder taken from reference TRBV18 and TRBJ1-1, is NAGVMQNPRHLVRRRGQEARLRCSPMKGHSHVYWYRQLPEEGLKFMVYLQKENIIDESGMPKERFSAEFPKEGPSILRIQQVVRGDSAAYFCASSPTEFTNTEAFFGQGTRLTVV.

The chain couples TRBV5-6 to TRBJ1-2; no firm D call. The CDR3 is 15 amino acids. V gave up 2 bases and J gave up 4 bases, with 15 bases separating them. Germline loops: CDR1 SGHDT, CDR2 YYEEEE. The CDR3 loop reads CASSFEGFGAYGYTF. The CDR3 DNA sequence: TGTGCCAGCAGCTTCGAGGGCTTTGGCGCCTATGGCTACACCTTC.

The chain is built from TRBV29-1 and TRBJ2-1; 7 nucleotides align to TRBD1. Losses at the gene ends were 7 bases for V and 1 base for J; bases not matched to a gene: 7. The CDR3 sequence is 14 residues long. Germline V CDR1 and CDR2: SQVTM, ANQGSEA. The CDR3 DNA sequence: TGCAGCGCAGGACAGGTCCCTTCCTACAATGAGCAGTTCTTC. This translates into CSAGQVPSYNEQFF.

This clone has only one observation. V and J are TRBV5-1 and TRBJ2-7, with 8 positions matching TRBD1. After removal of 4 bases from V and 0 bases from J, the junction contained 6 bases not matched to a gene. Germline V lookup: CDR1 SGHRS, CDR2 YFSETQ. This CDR3 comprises 15 residues. CDR3: CASSVPTGGSYEQYF. The CDR3 DNA sequence: TGCGCCAGCAGCGTGCCTACAGGGGGCTCCTACGAGCAGTACTTC.

The J gene is TRBJ2-7, the V gene TRBV18, with TRBD2 identical over 7 bases. Germline loops: CDR1 KGHSH, CDR2 LQKENI. This CDR3 spans 15 amino acids. The J segment lost 2 bases and the V segment lost 0 bases, leaving 4 bases of the junction unmatched. In DNA, the CDR3 is TGTGCCAGCTCACCACCGGGGGGGTCCCCCTACGAGCAGTACTTC. Amino acid sequence: CASSPPGGSPYEQYF.

The sample holds one count of this clone. The chain uses TRBV28 and TRBJ1-2; 8 bases fit TRBD1. This CDR3 spans 13 amino acids. With 5 bases clipped from V and 6 bases from J, the junction kept 5 bases outside the gene matches. Germline loops: CDR1 MDHEN, CDR2 SYDVKM. The CDR3 nucleotides are TGTGCCAGCAGTCTGGACAGGGCCCATGGCTACACCTTC. Translated: CASSLDRAHGYTF.

The gene calls are TRBV9 and TRBJ2-7, with 9 bases aligning to TRBD1. V shed 2 bases, J shed 4 bases, and the junction held 4 bases outside the gene matches. Germline V gene lookup returns CDR1 SGDLS and CDR2 YYNGEE. This CDR3 is 14 amino acids long. CDR3 residues: CASSVRGQGYEQYF. In nucleotides, the CDR3 is TGTGCCAGCAGCGTCCGAGGACAGGGGTACGAGCAGTACTTC.

The V call is TRBV28, the J call TRBJ2-7, with a tentative D call TRBD2 (5 bases). Germline lookup yields CDR1 MDHEN and CDR2 SYDVKM. There are 15 residues in the CDR3. V lost 4 bases and J lost 7, with 20 bases in between. CDR3 sequence reads: CASSSRTYGLWEQYF. CDR3 in DNA: TGTGCCAGCAGTTCGCGGACGTACGGACTGTGGGAGCAGTACTTC. Full variable domain (rest looked up from reference TRBV28 and TRBJ2-7): DVKVTQSSRYLVKRTGEKVFLECVQDMDHENMFWYRQDPGLGLRLIYFSYDVKMKEKGDIPEGYSVSREKKERFSLILESASTNQTSMYLCASSSRTYGLWEQYFGPGTRLTVT.

This clone was detected only once. The chain's CDR3 is CSVTQGRNTEAFF. DNA for the CDR3: TGCAGCGTTACACAGGGAAGGAACACTGAAGCTTTCTTT. The chain couples TRBV29-1 to TRBJ1-1, with TRBD1 as a possible D gene (6 bases). This CDR3 spans 13 amino acids. Trimming stripped 5 bases from V and 1 base from J, with 11 bases between. Looked up from germline, CDR1 is SQVTM and CDR2 is ANQGSEA.